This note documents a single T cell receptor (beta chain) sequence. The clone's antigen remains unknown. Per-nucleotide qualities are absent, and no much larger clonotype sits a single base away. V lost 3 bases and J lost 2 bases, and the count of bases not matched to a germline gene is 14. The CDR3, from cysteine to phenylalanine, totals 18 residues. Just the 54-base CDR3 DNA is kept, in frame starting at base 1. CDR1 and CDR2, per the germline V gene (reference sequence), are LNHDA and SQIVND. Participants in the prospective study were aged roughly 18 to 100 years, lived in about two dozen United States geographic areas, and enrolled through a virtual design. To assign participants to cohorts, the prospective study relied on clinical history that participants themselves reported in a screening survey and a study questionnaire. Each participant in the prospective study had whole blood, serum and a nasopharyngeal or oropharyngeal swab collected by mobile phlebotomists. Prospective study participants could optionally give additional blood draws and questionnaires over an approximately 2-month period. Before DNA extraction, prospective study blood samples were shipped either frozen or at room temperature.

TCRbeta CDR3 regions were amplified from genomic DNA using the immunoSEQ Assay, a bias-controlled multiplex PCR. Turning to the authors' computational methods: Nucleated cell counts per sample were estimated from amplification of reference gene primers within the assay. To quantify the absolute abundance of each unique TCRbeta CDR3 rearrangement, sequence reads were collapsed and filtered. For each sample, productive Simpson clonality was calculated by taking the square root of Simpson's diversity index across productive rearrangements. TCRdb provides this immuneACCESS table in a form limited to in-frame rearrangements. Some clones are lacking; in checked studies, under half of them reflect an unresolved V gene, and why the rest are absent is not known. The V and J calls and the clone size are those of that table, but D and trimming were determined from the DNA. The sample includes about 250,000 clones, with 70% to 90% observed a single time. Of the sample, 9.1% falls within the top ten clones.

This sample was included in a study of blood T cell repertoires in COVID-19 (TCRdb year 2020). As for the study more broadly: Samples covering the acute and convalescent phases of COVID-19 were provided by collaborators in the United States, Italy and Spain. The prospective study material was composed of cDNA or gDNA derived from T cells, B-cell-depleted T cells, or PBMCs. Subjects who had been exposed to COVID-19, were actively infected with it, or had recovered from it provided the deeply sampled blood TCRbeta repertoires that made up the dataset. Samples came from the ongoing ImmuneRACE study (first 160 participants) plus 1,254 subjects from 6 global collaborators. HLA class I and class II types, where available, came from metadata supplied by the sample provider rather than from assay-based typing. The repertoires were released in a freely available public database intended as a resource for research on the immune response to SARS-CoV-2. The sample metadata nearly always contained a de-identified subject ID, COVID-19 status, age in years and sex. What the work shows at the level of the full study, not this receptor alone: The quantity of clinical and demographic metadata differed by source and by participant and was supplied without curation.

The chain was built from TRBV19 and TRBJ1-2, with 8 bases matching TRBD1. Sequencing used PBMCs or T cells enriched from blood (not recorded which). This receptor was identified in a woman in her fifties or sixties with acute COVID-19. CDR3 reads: CASSIFQGARYRNYGYTF. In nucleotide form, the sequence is TGTGCCAGTAGTATTTTCCAGGGGGCGAGGTACAGAAACTATGGCTACACCTTC.